This T cell receptor beta chain emerged from a study of cytomegalovirus exposure and HLA in healthy donors. Study-wide results and caveats: Earlier analysis found most TCR beta V segments productive about 87% or about 30% of the time. Information on immune exposure was restricted to one variable (CMV serostatus). The authors excluded some V segments, including TRBV6-2 and TRBV6-3, as indistinguishable.

As for this clone: Its target is not known.

The PCR contained 60 Vbeta and 13 Jbeta primers. Assay used: immunoSEQ multiplex PCR; TCRdb lists only in-frame clones, some missing. The sample consists of 95,000 to 110,000 clones, more than 75% of them appearing once. J gave up 1 base and V 6 bases, and 4 bases lay outside the gene matches. Germline-derived CDR1 and CDR2 are WSHSY and SAAADI. The CDR3 is made up of 15 amino acids. The clonotype comes from a woman in her thirties or forties in good health and CMV-seronegative. The rearrangement links TRBV10-2 to TRBJ2-2; the match to TRBD1 covers 8 bases. Sequencing was performed on PBMCs. As DNA, the CDR3 is TGCGCCAGCAGCCCCGGGACAGGGAACACCGGGGAGCTGTTTTTT. This gives the protein CASSPGTGNTGELFF.